The rows below give T cell receptor beta chains drawn from one sample of a study of long-term antiretroviral therapy in people with HIV. Sequencing was performed with immunoSEQ multiplex PCR; in TCRdb, only in-frame clones are kept and a portion is missing. Of tens of thousands of clones listed, roughly 84% were seen once; the top ten hold more than 1%. This material consisted of unsorted PBMCs, taken 2 years after starting antiretroviral therapy. Receptor source: a man aged 50 to 60 with HIV. Both conserved end residues are part of each CDR3. A D gene is named only where the DNA matches it firmly. For some rows the clone size is stated as once, few or many, or as a class when expanded; others skip it.

size	D	V	J	DNA	CDR3
-	-	TRBV5-4	TRBJ1-2	TGTGCCAGCAGCTCCAGGATTCCCCTTGGCTACACCTTC	CASSSRIPLGYTF
-	-	TRBV6-5	TRBJ1-4	TGTGCCAGCAGTATTTCCGACTACAACGGAAAACTGTTTTTT	CASSISDYNGKLFF
-	TRBD1	TRBV6-4	TRBJ2-7	TGTGCCAGCAGTGACTCTGAAGGGGGCTCTCACGAGCAGTACTTC	CASSDSEGGSHEQYF
few	TRBD2	TRBV6-1	TRBJ2-2	TGTGCCAGCAGTGCCCGACTAGCGGCGAACACCGGGGAGCTGTTTTTT	CASSARLAANTGELFF
-	-	TRBV29-1	TRBJ1-1	TGCAGCGTGGGCGGAGTGAACACTGAAGCTTTCTTT	CSVGGVNTEAFF
once	-	TRBV28	TRBJ1-1	TGTGCCAGCAGTTCGGGGGGAGGGGGAGGCACTGAAGCTTTCTTT	CASSSGGGGGTEAFF
-	TRBD1	TRBV7-2	TRBJ2-7	TGTGCCAGCAGCTTAAGGGACAGCTCCTACGAGCAGTACTTC	CASSLRDSSYEQYF
-	TRBD1	TRBV7-3	TRBJ2-5	TGTGCCAGCAGCTCACAGGGGGGAGAGACCCAGTACTTC	CASSSQGGETQYF
-	TRBD1	TRBV6-1	TRBJ1-3	TGTGCCAGGGACAGGGCGTTCTCTGGAAACACCATATATTTT	CARDRAFSGNTIYF
-	TRBD1	TRBV18	TRBJ2-7	TGTGCCAGCTCACCAGAGGGACAGGGGCACGAGCAGTACTTC	CASSPEGQGHEQYF
once	TRBD1	TRBV6-5	TRBJ2-4	TGTGCCAGCAGCCAGGGACAGGGGGCCAACATTCAGTACTTC	CASSQGQGANIQYF
-	-	TRBV28	TRBJ2-7	TGTGCCAGCATGGCCCCCGCCGTTTACGAGCAGTACTTC	CASMAPAVYEQYF
-	-	TRBV9	TRBJ2-3	TGTGCCAGCAGCGTAGCCACCTCTAGCACAGATACGCAGTATTTT	CASSVATSSTDTQYF